Below, 20 T cell receptor beta chains from the same sample are listed, as sequenced in a study of blood T cell repertoires in COVID-19. Repertoires were generated with immunoSEQ multiplex PCR, while TCRdb's copy carries only in-frame clones and drops some. The table shows about 210,000 clones, with 89% occurring only once. The specimen sequenced was peripheral blood. Receptor source: a woman between 40 and 55 years old with acute or convalescent COVID-19.

In DNA form, the CDR3 reads TGTGCCTGGAGTGGGCAGGCTGCTAACTATGGCTACACCTTC. Its protein product is CAWSGQAANYGYTF. The chain is built from TRBV30 and TRBJ1-2; no clear D. The V end lost 1 base, the J end lost 0 bases, and 9 bases lay between the germline ends. The CDR3 is 14 amino acids. From germline, CDR1 is GTSNPN and CDR2 SVGIG (reference sequence).

The chain recombines TRBV18 with TRBJ2-1, with D possibly matching TRBD2 (5 bases). CDR1 KGHSH and CDR2 LQKENI come from the germline V gene. The CDR3 has 13 residues. The ends were cut back, 3 bases at V and 7 bases at J, with 10 bases in the middle. The CDR3 bases are TGTGCCAGCTCACCGGAGGACCTTAATGAGCAGTTCTTC. It translates to CASSPEDLNEQFF. The variable domain in full, completed from reference TRBV18 and TRBJ2-1, reads NAGVMQNPRHLVRRRGQEARLRCSPMKGHSHVYWYRQLPEEGLKFMVYLQKENIIDESGMPKERFSAEFPKEGPSILRIQQVVRGDSAAYFCASSPEDLNEQFFGPGTRLTVL.

V and J are TRBV29-1 and TRBJ1-2, with D perhaps matching TRBD1 (5 bases). Between the trimmed V and J ends, which lost 2 bases and 6 bases, there was a span of 10 bases. The CDR3 spans 12 residues. In germline, CDR1 is SQVTM, CDR2 ANQGSEA. As DNA, the CDR3 is TGCAGCGTTGAAAACCCCAGGGATGGCTACACCTTC. Protein sequence: CSVENPRDGYTF.

The rearrangement links TRBV10-3 to TRBJ2-1; 7 bases match TRBD2. Unmatched junction bases numbered 9, after V lost 6 bases and J lost 4 bases. CDR3 size: 15 residues. Per the germline V gene, CDR1 is ENHRY and CDR2 is SYGVKD. As DNA, the CDR3 is TGTGCCATCAGCGACGCGCGGGGGAGGTACAATGAGCAGTTCTTC. Amino acid sequence: CAISDARGRYNEQFF.

The chain uses TRBV14 and TRBJ1-1, with TRBD1 as a possible D gene (6 bases). Germline values: CDR1 SGHDN, CDR2 FVKESK. The CDR3 runs 14 residues. V lost 4 bases and J lost 1, with 10 bases in between. The CDR3 reads CASSPAGANTEAFF. DNA of the CDR3: TGTGCCAGCAGCCCAGCAGGGGCGAACACTGAAGCTTTCTTT.

The rearrangement joins TRBV9 to TRBJ1-1; tentatively, D is TRBD1 (5 bases). The CDR3 runs 15 residues. Trimming took 0 bases from V and 4 from J, leaving 13 bases between them. CDR1 and CDR2 (germline): SGDLS, YYNGEE. The CDR3 loop reads CASSVAGVMGTEAFF. The CDR3 DNA reads as TGTGCCAGCAGCGTAGCGGGGGTCATGGGCACTGAAGCTTTCTTT.

This chain links TRBV10-3 with TRBJ1-2; 8 bases are a match to TRBD1. The junction had 4 bases not matched to a gene; V was cut back by 0 bases and J by 4 bases. Germline CDR1 is ENHRY and CDR2 is SYGVKD. This CDR3 region has 15 residues. The CDR3 nucleotides read TGTGCCATCAGTGAGTCAGACAGGGGAACCTATGGCTACACCTTC. Encoded protein: CAISESDRGTYGYTF.

V is TRBV25-1 and J is TRBJ1-2; TRBD1 matches at 7 bases. Germline V gene data show CDR1 as MGHDK and CDR2 as SYGVNS. This CDR3 is 15 amino acids long. V was clipped by 4 bases and J by 5 bases; unmatched bases: 10. The CDR3 sequence is CASSGQGGGLYGYTF. The CDR3 DNA reads as TGTGCCAGCAGTGGACAGGGAGGAGGGCTATATGGCTACACCTTC.

V is TRBV27 and J is TRBJ1-1; possible D gene TRBD1, 5 bases. Germline V gene data show CDR1 as MNHEY and CDR2 as SMNVEV (reference sequence). The CDR3 sequence is 13 residues long. V shed 5 bases and J shed 5 bases, with 12 bases lying between them. This chain's CDR3 is CASSGAGGTEAFF. The CDR3 bases are TGTGCCAGCAGTGGGGCGGGGGGAACTGAAGCTTTCTTT.

The chain employs TRBV21-1 and TRBJ2-5; the DNA was not compared with TRBD2, the D call given in the table. TRBV21-1 is given as a pseudogene. The length of the CDR3 is 15 residues. This chain's CDR3 is CASSPWAGACETQYF. The CDR3 DNA is TGTGCCAGCAGCCCCTGGGCGGGGGCCTGTGAGACCCAGTACTTC.

Regarding this clone: An end of the junction does not agree with germline; a read error may underlie this. The rearrangement uses TRBV19 and TRBJ1-2; D perhaps matches TRBD1 (6 bases). The CDR3 runs to 12 residues. Germline V CDR1 and CDR2: LNHDA, SQIVND (reference sequence). For the CDR3, the DNA is TGTGCCACCAGAACAGGGAACTACGGCTACACCTTC. Translating gives CATRTGNYGYTF.

The V gene is TRBV6-5, the J gene TRBJ1-4; a possible D gene is TRBD1 (5 bases). Germline values: CDR1 MNHEY, CDR2 SVGAGI. CDR3 length equals 14 residues. V was clipped by 6 bases and J by 6 bases, with 14 bases between them. As DNA, the CDR3 is TGTGCCAGCAGAGTACAGGAGCCTTATGAAAAACTGTTTTTT. This gives the protein CASRVQEPYEKLFF.

This clone came up once. V and J are TRBV4-2 and TRBJ2-2; 8 nucleotides agree with TRBD2. This CDR3 is 18 amino acids long. Germline V gene lookup returns CDR1 LGHNA and CDR2 YNFKEQ. The junction had 7 bases not matched to a gene; V was cut back by 0 bases and J by 1 base. The CDR3 loop reads CASSQEPSLAGNTGELFF. The CDR3 DNA reads as TGTGCCAGCAGCCAAGAACCTTCGCTAGCGGGGAACACCGGGGAGCTGTTTTTT.

The chain is built from TRBV4-1 and TRBJ2-3; D might be TRBD1 (6 bases). Germline loops: CDR1 MGHRA, CDR2 YSYEKL. There are 16 residues in the CDR3. V lost 4 bases and J lost 0, with 14 bases in between. CDR3 sequence (DNA): TGCGCCAGCAGCCCTAGCCAGGGGTCTAGCACAGATACGCAGTATTTT. Amino acids: CASSPSQGSSTDTQYF.

The chain couples TRBV5-1 to TRBJ1-1; D is perhaps TRBD1 (6 bases). V lost 0 bases and J 5 bases, leaving 14 bases between the germline ends. The CDR3 sequence is 15 residues long. CDR1 is SGHRS and CDR2 is YFSETQ in the germline V gene. The CDR3 reads CASSLAGDKGTEAFF. Here the CDR3 DNA reads TGCGCCAGCAGCTTGGCCGGGGACAAGGGGACTGAAGCTTTCTTT.

The genes are TRBV20-1 and TRBJ2-4; no clear D. Trimming removed 0 bases from V and 7 bases from J, with 4 bases in between. CDR1 is DFQATT, CDR2 SNEGSKA, per germline (reference sequence). The CDR3 length is 11 residues. The CDR3 DNA follows: TGCAGTGCTAGAGATATCAACATTCAGTACTTC. Its translation: CSARDINIQYF.

This clone turned up a few times. CDR3 protein: CASSQVGGGTTDTQYF. The CDR3 region has the DNA TGTGCCAGCAGCCAAGTTGGTGGGGGCACCACAGATACGCAGTATTTT. The chain joins TRBV4-2 to TRBJ2-3, with D possibly matching TRBD1 (6 bases). The CDR3 has 16 residues. Germline CDR1 and CDR2: LGHNA and YNFKEQ. The V and J ends lost 1 base and 2 bases respectively, with 13 bases between them.

The CDR3 nucleotides are TGCGCCAGCACCGAAGGGGCTTTGAACACTGAAGCTTTCTTT. It yields the protein CASTEGALNTEAFF. The V gene is TRBV5-1, the J gene TRBJ1-1, with D perhaps matching TRBD1 (5 bases). This CDR3 comprises 14 residues. CDR1 and CDR2 (germline): SGHRS, YFSETQ. Trimming shortened V by 6 bases and J by 0 bases, and 12 bases separated the two germline ends.

This clone was detected only once. This rearrangement joins TRBV6-6 to TRBJ1-3, with D maybe TRBD1 (6 bases). The CDR3 has 15 residues. V lost 6 bases and J 4 bases, leaving 16 bases between the germline ends. Looked up from germline, CDR1 is MNHNY and CDR2 is SVGAGI (reference sequence). DNA for the CDR3: TGTGCCAGCAGAGCAACAGGGATAGCGGGAAACACCATATATTTT. Protein product: CASRATGIAGNTIYF.

This clone was detected once. The V and J genes are TRBV7-9 and TRBJ1-4; 10 bases map to TRBD1. The trim removed 4 bases at V and 8 bases at J, leaving 4 bases unmatched. Looked up from germline, CDR1 is SEHNR and CDR2 is FQNEAQ (reference sequence). The CDR3 spans 14 residues. CDR3 nucleotide sequence: TGTGCCAGCAGCTCGGGACAGGGGCGAGAAAAACTGTTTTTT. Encoded protein: CASSSGQGREKLFF.